Included here is one T cell receptor beta chain sequence, with context. This entry is derived from a study of response to subunit inactivated influenza vaccine. TCRdb reprocessed the RT-PCR reads via MiXCR and lists one record per CDR3 protein. The table records roughly 570,000 distinct CDR3 sequences, 14% of them present only once. Trimming took 0 bases from V and 2 from J; bases not matched to a gene: 12. Per germline, CDR1 MGHRA and CDR2 YSYEKL. This CDR3 region has 19 residues. The clonotype originates from a man aged 45-65 years who received an inactivated influenza vaccine. The source was PBMCs from blood, collected about 11 days after vaccination. The V and J genes are TRBV4-1 and TRBJ2-3; TRBD2 matches at 9 bases. The CDR3 nucleotides are TGCGCCAGCAGCCAAGATATAACCCAGGGGACTAGCACCACAGATACGCAGTATTTT. Its translation: CASSQDITQGTSTTDTQYF.